The 2 T cell receptor beta chains listed next were all sequenced from one sample in a study of T-cell memory formation after mild COVID-19. TCRdb itself ran the 5' RACE reads through MiXCR, one entry per CDR3 protein. Here the sample spans some 180,000 distinct CDR3 sequences, approximately 17% being singletons. Sequencing was carried out using PBMCs or a T cell subset sorted from them (not recorded which). These receptors were obtained from a man aged 18-30 years who had mild COVID-19 (a few samples of this study predate the infection). Cell type and time point are not known.

Only a few counts were recorded for this clonotype. The chain carries TRBV12-3 or TRBV12-4 and TRBJ1-5; D is possibly TRBD1 (6 bases). This CDR3 has 14 residues. Trimming took 6 bases from V and 6 from J, leaving 15 bases between them. The CDR3 sequence: CASSPTGGGQPQHF. DNA of the CDR3: TGTGCCAGCAGCCCGACAGGCGGAGGTCAGCCCCAGCATTTT.

The chain links TRBV5-1 to TRBJ2-5; 10 bases match TRBD2. V was clipped by 3 bases and J by 5 bases; unmatched bases: 16. This CDR3 spans 18 amino acids. The germline V gene encodes CDR1 SGHRS and CDR2 YFSETQ. The CDR3 reads CASSSGSSGGSVLETQYF. For the CDR3, the DNA is TGCGCCAGCAGCTCAGGCAGTAGCGGGGGGTCCGTCTTGGAGACCCAGTACTTC. The whole variable domain, remainder taken from reference TRBV5-1 and TRBJ2-5, is KAGVTQTPRYLIKTRGQQVTLSCSPISGHRSVSWYQQTPGQGLQFLFEYFSETQRNKGNFPGRFSGRQFSNSRSEMNVSTLELGDSALYLCASSSGSSGGSVLETQYFGPGTRLLVL.